One and the same sample provided the 6 T cell receptor beta chains below, sequenced in a study of T cell changes during pregnancy in multiple sclerosis. Assay used: immunoSEQ multiplex PCR; TCRdb lists only in-frame clones, some missing. The repertoire holds roughly 40,000 clones, with just under 95% as singletons. Specimen: CD4+ T cells from peripheral blood mononuclear cells, collected in the first trimester of pregnancy. These receptors came from a female donor with multiple sclerosis, enrolled in a pregnancy study.

The chain has TRBV28 and TRBJ2-7, with 9 bases that match TRBD2. Germline values: CDR1 MDHEN, CDR2 SYDVKM. The CDR3 is made up of 14 amino acids. V lost 7 bases to trimming and J lost 0 bases; unmatched junction nucleotides: 4. CDR3 region: CASTVAGDSYEQYF. In DNA, the CDR3 is TGTGCCAGCACCGTAGCGGGGGACTCCTACGAGCAGTACTTC. The full variable domain, its missing parts supplied by reference TRBV28 and TRBJ2-7, is DVKVTQSSRYLVKRTGEKVFLECVQDMDHENMFWYRQDPGLGLRLIYFSYDVKMKEKGDIPEGYSVSREKKERFSLILESASTNQTSMYLCASTVAGDSYEQYFGPGTRLTVT.

This sequence joins TRBV7-2 and TRBJ1-5; D ambiguous. The CDR3 is 13 residues long. V was shortened by 3 bases and J by 6 bases, with 9 bases between the two germline ends. Germline V gene data show CDR1 as SGHTA and CDR2 as FQGNSA. CDR3 amino acids: CASSFPGSQPQHF. CDR3 nucleotide sequence: TGTGCCAGCAGCTTTCCGGGTAGTCAGCCCCAGCATTTT.

V and J are TRBV7-6 and TRBJ1-5; D is perhaps TRBD1 (5 bases). The CDR3 totals 17 residues. The ends were cut back, 1 base at V and 0 bases at J, with 13 bases in the middle. Germline-derived CDR1 and CDR2 are SGHVS and FNYEAQ. In nucleotides, the CDR3 is TGTGCCAGCAGCTTAGAGGGACGGGAGCTTAGCAATCAGCCCCAGCATTTT. Encoded protein: CASSLEGRELSNQPQHF.

There are a few counts of this clone. CDR3 DNA: TGTGCCAGCAGTGAAGTGACTGGTGAAGCTTTCTTT. This gives the protein CASSEVTGEAFF. This chain links TRBV2 with TRBJ1-1; D call uncertain. Between the trimmed V and J ends, which lost 1 base and 7 bases, there was a span of 7 bases. The length of the CDR3 is 12 residues. Germline lookup yields CDR1 SNHLY and CDR2 FYNNEI.

The chain combines TRBV2 with TRBJ2-7; possibly TRBD2 for D (5 bases). This CDR3 spans 12 amino acids. The V end lost 6 bases, the J end lost 3 bases, and 9 bases lay between the germline ends. Germline-derived CDR1 and CDR2 are SNHLY and FYNNEI. CDR3: CASRERDYEQYF. DNA of the CDR3: TGTGCCAGCAGGGAGAGGGACTACGAGCAGTACTTC.

The chain couples TRBV10-3 to TRBJ2-5, with D possibly being TRBD2 (5 bases). In germline, CDR1 is ENHRY, CDR2 SYGVKD. Trimming pared 5 bases from V and 5 bases from J, leaving 27 bases between. This CDR3 is built from 18 residues. The CDR3 sequence is CAISPLPGLTNPMETQYF. As DNA, the CDR3 is TGTGCCATCAGTCCCCTCCCGGGATTAACTAATCCAATGGAGACCCAGTACTTC.